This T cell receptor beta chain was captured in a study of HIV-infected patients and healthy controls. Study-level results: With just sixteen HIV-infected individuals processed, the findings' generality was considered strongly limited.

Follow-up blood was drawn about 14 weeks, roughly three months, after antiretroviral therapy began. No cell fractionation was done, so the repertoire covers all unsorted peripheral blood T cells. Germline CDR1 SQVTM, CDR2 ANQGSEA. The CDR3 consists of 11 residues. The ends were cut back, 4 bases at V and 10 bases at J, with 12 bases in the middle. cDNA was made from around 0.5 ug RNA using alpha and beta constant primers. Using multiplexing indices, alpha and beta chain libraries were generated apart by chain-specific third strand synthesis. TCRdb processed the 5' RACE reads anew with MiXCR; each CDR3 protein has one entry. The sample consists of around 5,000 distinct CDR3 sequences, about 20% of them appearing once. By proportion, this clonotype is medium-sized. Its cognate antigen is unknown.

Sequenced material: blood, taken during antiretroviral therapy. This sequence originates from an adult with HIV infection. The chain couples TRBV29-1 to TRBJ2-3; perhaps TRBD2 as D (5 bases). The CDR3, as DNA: TGCAGCGTTGTGGGGAGCCGGGCGCAGTATTTT. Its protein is CSVVGSRAQYF.